This T cell receptor beta chain appears in the sequencing data of a study of T cell changes during pregnancy in multiple sclerosis. Between the trimmed V and J ends, which lost 0 bases and 10 bases, there was a span of 6 bases. Per the germline V gene, CDR1 is MNHEY and CDR2 is SVGAGI. This CDR3 contains 11 residues. The repertoire was sequenced with immunoSEQ multiplex PCR; TCRdb's copy has only in-frame clones and lacks some. The sample has about 110,000 clones, approximately 93% seen once; the top ten hold about 3.2%. This sequence joins TRBV6-5 and TRBJ1-1; the D gene is possibly TRBD1 (5 bases). The source is a female donor with multiple sclerosis, enrolled in a pregnancy study. Here the sequenced sample was peripheral blood, taken after pregnancy. The CDR3 sequence is CASSYSGGAFF. CDR3 DNA sequence: TGTGCCAGCAGTTACTCGGGGGGAGCTTTCTTT.